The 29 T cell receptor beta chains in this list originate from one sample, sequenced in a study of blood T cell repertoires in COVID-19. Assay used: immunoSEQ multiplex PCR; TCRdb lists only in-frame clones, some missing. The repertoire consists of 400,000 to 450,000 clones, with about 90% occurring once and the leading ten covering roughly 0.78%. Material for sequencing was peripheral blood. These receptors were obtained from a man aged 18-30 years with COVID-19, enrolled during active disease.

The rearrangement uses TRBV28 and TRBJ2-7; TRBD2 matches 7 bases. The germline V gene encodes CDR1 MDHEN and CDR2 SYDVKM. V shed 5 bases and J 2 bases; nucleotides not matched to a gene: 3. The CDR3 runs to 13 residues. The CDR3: CASSPGTTYEQYF. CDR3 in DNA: TGTGCCAGCAGTCCTGGGACTACCTACGAGCAGTACTTC.

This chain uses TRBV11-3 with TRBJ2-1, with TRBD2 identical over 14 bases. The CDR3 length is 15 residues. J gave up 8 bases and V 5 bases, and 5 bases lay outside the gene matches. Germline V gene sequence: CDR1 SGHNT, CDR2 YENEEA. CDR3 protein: CASSLGTSGSDEQFF. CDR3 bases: TGTGCCAGCAGCCTTGGGACTAGCGGGAGTGATGAGCAGTTCTTC.

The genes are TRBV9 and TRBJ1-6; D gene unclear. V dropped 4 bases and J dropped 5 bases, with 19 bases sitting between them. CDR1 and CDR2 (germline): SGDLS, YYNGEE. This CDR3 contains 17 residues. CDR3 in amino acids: CASSLSKGGFDNSPLHF. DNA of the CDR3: TGTGCCAGCAGCTTAAGTAAGGGAGGTTTTGATAATTCACCCCTCCACTTT.

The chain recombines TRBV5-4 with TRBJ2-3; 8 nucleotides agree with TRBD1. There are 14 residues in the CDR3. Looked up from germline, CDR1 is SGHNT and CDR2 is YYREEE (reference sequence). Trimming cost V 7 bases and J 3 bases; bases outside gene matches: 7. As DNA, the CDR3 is TGTGCCAGCGGGCCCGGGACAGGTACAGATACGCAGTATTTT. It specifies CASGPGTGTDTQYF.

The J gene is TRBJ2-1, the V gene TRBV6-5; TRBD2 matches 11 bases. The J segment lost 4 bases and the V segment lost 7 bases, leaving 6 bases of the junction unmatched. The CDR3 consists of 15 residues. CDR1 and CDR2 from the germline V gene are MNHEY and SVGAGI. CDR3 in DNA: TGTGCCAGCAATACCGGGACTAGCGGATACAATGAGCAGTTCTTC. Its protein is CASNTGTSGYNEQFF.

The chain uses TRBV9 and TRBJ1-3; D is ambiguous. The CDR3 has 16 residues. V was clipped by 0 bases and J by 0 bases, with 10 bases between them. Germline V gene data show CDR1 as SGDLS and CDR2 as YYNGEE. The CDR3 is CASSVGVQASGNTIYF. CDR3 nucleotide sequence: TGTGCCAGCAGCGTAGGAGTGCAAGCCTCTGGAAACACCATATATTTT.

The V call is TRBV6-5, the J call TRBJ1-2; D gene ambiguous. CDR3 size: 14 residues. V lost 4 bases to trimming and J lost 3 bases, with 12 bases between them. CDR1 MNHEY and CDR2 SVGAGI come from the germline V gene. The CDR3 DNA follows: TGTGCCAGCAGTTGGACTAGGAGCGACTATGGCTACACCTTC. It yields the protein CASSWTRSDYGYTF.

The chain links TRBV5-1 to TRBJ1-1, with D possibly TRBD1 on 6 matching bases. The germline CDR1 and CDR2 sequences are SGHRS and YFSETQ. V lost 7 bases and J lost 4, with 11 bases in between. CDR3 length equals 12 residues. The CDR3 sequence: CASQGSTTEAFF. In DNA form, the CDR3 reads TGCGCCAGCCAGGGGAGTACCACTGAAGCTTTCTTT.

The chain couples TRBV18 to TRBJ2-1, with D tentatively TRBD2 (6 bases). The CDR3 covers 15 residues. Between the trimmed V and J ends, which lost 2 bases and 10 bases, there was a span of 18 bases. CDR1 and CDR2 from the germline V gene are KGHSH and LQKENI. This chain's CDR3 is CASSPWMEGNGEQFF. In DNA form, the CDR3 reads TGTGCCAGCTCACCATGGATGGAGGGGAATGGGGAGCAGTTCTTC.

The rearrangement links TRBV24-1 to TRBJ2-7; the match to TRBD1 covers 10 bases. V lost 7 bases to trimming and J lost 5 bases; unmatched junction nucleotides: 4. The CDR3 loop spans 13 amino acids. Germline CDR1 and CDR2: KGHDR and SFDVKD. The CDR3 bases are TGTGCCACCAGGGGACAGGGGAGTAACGAGCAGTACTTC. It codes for CATRGQGSNEQYF.

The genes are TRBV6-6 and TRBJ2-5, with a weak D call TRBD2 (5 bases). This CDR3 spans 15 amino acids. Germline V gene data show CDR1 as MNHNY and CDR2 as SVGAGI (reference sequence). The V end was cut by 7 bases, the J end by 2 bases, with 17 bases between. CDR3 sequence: CASTGIGGAQETQYF. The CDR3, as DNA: TGTGCCAGCACTGGTATCGGAGGTGCTCAAGAGACCCAGTACTTC.

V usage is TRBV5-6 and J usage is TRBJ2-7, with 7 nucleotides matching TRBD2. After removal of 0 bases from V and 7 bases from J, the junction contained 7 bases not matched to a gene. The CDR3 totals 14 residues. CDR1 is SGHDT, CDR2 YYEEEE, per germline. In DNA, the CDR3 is TGTGCCAGCAGCTTGGGTCCAACCGGGAGGGAGCAGTACTTC. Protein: CASSLGPTGREQYF.

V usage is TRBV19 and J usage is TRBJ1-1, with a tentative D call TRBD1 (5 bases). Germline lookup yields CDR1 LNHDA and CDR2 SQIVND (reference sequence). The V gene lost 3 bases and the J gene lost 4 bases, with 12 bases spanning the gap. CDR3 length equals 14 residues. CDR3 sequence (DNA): TGTGCCAGTAGTATTAGGGGAATCGGCACTGAAGCTTTCTTT. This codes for CASSIRGIGTEAFF.

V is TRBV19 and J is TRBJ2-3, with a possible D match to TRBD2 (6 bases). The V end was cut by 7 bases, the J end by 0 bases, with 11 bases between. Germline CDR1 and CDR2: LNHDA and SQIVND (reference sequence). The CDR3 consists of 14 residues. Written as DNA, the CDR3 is TGTGCCAGTACCCCCCGGGGGAGCACAGATACGCAGTATTTT. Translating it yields CASTPRGSTDTQYF.

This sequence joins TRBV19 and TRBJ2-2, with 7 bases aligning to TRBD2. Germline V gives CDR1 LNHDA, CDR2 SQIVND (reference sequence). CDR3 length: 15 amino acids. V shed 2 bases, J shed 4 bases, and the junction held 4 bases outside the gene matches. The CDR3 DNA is TGTGCCAGTAGTATATGGGGGGGGAGCACCGGGGAGCTGTTTTTT. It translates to CASSIWGGSTGELFF.

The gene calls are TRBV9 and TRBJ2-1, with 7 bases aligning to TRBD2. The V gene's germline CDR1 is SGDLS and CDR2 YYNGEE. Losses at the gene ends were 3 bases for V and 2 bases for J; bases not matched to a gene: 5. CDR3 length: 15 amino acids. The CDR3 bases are TGTGCCAGCAGCGCCACTAGCGATACCTACAATGAGCAGTTCTTC. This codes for CASSATSDTYNEQFF.

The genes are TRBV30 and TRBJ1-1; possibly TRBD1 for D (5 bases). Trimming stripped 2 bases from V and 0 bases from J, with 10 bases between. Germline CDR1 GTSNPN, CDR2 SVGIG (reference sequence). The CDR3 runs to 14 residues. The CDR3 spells CAWSRQSMNTEAFF. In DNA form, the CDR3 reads TGTGCCTGGAGTCGACAGTCCATGAACACTGAAGCTTTCTTT.

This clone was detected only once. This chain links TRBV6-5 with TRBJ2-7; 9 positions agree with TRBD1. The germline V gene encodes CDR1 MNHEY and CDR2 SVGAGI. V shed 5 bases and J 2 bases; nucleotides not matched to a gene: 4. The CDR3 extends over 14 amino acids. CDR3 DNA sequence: TGTGCCAGCAGTCTGGGACAGGGACCCTACGAGCAGTACTTC. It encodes CASSLGQGPYEQYF.

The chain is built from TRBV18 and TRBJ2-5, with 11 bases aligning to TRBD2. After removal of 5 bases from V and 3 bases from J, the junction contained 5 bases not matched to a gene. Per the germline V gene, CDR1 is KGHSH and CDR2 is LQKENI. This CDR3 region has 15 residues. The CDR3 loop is CASSLGLAEKETQYF. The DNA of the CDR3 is TGTGCCAGCTCATTGGGACTAGCGGAAAAAGAGACCCAGTACTTC. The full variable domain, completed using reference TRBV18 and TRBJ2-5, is NAGVMQNPRHLVRRRGQEARLRCSPMKGHSHVYWYRQLPEEGLKFMVYLQKENIIDESGMPKERFSAEFPKEGPSILRIQQVVRGDSAAYFCASSLGLAEKETQYFGPGTRLLVL.

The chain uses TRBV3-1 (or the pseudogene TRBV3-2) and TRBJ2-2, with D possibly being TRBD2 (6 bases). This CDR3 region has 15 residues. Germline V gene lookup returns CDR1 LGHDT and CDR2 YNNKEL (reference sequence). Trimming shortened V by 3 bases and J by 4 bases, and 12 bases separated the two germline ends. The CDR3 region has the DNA TGTGCCAGCAGCCATACGGGAGTAGGCACCGGGGAGCTGTTTTTT. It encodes CASSHTGVGTGELFF.

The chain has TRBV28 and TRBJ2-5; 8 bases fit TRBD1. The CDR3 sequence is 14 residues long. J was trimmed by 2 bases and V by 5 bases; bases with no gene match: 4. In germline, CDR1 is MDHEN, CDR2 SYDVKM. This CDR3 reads CASSAYRGQETQYF. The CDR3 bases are TGTGCCAGCAGTGCCTACAGGGGGCAAGAGACCCAGTACTTC. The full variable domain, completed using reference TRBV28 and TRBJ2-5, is DVKVTQSSRYLVKRTGEKVFLECVQDMDHENMFWYRQDPGLGLRLIYFSYDVKMKEKGDIPEGYSVSREKKERFSLILESASTNQTSMYLCASSAYRGQETQYFGPGTRLLVL.

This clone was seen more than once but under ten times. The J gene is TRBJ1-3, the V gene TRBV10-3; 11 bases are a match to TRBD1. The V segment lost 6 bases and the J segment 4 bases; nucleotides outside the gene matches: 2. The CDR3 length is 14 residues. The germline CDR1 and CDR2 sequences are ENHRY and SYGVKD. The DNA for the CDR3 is TGTGCCATCAGCGGACAGGGGGCAGGAAACACCATATATTTT. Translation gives CAISGQGAGNTIYF.

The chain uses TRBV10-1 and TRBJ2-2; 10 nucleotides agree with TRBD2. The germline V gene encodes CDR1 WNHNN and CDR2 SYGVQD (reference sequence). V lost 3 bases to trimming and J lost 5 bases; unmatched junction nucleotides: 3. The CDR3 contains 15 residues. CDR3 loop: CASSDGLAATGELFF. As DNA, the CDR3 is TGCGCCAGCAGTGATGGACTAGCGGCGACCGGGGAGCTGTTTTTT.

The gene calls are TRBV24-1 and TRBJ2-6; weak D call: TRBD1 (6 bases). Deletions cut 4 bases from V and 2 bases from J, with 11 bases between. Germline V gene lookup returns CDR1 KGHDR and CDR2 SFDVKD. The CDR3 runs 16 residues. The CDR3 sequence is CATSDPTGTGANVLTF. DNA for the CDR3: TGTGCCACCAGTGACCCTACAGGGACTGGGGCCAACGTCCTGACTTTC.

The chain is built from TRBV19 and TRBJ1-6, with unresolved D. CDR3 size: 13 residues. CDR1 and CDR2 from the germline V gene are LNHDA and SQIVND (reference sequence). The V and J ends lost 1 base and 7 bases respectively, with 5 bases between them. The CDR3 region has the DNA TGTGCCAGTAGTATAGGGGCGAATTCACCCCTCCACTTT. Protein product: CASSIGANSPLHF.

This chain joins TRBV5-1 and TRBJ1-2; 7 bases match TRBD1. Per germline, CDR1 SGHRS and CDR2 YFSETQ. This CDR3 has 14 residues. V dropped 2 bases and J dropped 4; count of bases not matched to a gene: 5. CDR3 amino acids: CASSLTGEPYGYTF. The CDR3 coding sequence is TGCGCCAGCAGCTTAACAGGGGAACCCTATGGCTACACCTTC.

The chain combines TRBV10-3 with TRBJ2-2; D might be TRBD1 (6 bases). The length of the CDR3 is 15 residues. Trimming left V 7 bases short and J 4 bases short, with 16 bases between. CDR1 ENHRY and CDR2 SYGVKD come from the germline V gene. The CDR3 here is CAIKDRTVVTGELFF. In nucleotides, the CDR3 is TGTGCCATCAAGGATAGGACAGTTGTCACCGGGGAGCTGTTTTTT.

CDR3: CASSLDSGRGNEQFF. In nucleotides, the CDR3 is TGTGCCAGCAGCTTGGATAGCGGGAGAGGGAATGAGCAGTTCTTC. The chain recombines TRBV5-4 with TRBJ2-1, with 9 bases identical to TRBD2. CDR1 SGHNT and CDR2 YYREEE come from the germline V gene (reference sequence). The CDR3 has 15 amino acids. V was clipped by 0 bases and J by 7 bases; unmatched bases: 5. The variable domain in full, with the rest retrieved from reference TRBV5-4 and TRBJ2-1, is ETGVTQSPTHLIKTRGQQVTLRCSSQSGHNTVSWYQQALGQGPQFIFQYYREEENGRGNFPPRFSGLQFPNYSSELNVNALELDDSALYLCASSLDSGRGNEQFFGPGTRLTVL.

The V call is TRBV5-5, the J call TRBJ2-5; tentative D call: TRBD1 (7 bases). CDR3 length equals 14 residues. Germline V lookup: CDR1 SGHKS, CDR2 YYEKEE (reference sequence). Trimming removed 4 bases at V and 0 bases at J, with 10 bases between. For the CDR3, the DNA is TGTGCCAGCAGCGCGGGACAGAACCAAGAGACCCAGTACTTC. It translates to CASSAGQNQETQYF. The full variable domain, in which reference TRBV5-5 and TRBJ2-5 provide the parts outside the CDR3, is DAGVTQSPTHLIKTRGQQVTLRCSPISGHKSVSWYQQVLGQGPQFIFQYYEKEERGRGNFPDRFSARQFPNYSSELNVNALLLGDSALYLCASSAGQNQETQYFGPGTRLLVL.